A selection of T cell receptor beta chains follows, all from one sample in a study of human thymus T cells. Generated by immunoSEQ multiplex PCR, the TCRdb table keeps only in-frame clones and is missing some. Seen here are more than 70,000 clones, approximately 97% observed once, and the top ten hold approximately 0.03%. Specimen: thymus tissue. These receptor sequences come from a boy in the first two years of life with a congenital heart defect but otherwise immunologically healthy. Each CDR3 is given with its conserved first and last residue. The D gene is left open where the match is weak. The size entry is marked missing in some rows and otherwise reads once, few, many or a size class.

NA TRBJ2-4 TRBV28 NA TGTGCCAGCAGTTTACCTAGGAACGGCGCCAGAGCCAAAAACATTCAGTACTTC CASSLPRNGARAKNIQYF
NA TRBJ1-5 TRBV30 NA TGTGCCTGGGGCCCCCCCTCAGGGGCCCCTCAGCCCCAGCATTTT CAWGPPSGAPQPQHF
NA TRBJ2-3 TRBV5-1 NA TGCGCCAGCAGCTCAACTTATCCAGATACGCAGTATTTT CASSSTYPDTQYF
few TRBJ2-7 TRBV29-1 NA TGCAGCGTTGGCGGCCAGAGCTCCTACGAGCAGTACTTC CSVGGQSSYEQYF
NA TRBJ2-1 TRBV25-1 NA TGTGCCAGCAGTGAATACCCGAGCGGTGACAATGAGCAGTTCTTC CASSEYPSGDNEQFF
NA TRBJ2-7 TRBV10-3 TRBD1 TGTGCCATCAGTGACTCCTCATGGGGACAGGGGGACCACGAGCAGTACTTC CAISDSSWGQGDHEQYF
NA TRBJ1-3 TRBV15 NA TGTGCCACCAGCAGAGGTCGTACAACAGCCTCTGGAAACACCATATATTTT CATSRGRTTASGNTIYF
NA TRBJ2-7 TRBV2 NA TGTGCCAGCAGTAAGGAAAAAAGCTCCTACGAGCAGTACTTC CASSKEKSSYEQYF
NA TRBJ1-1 TRBV27 TRBD1 TGTGCCAGCAGTTTCGGACAGGGGAACACTGAAGCTTTCTTT CASSFGQGNTEAFF
NA TRBJ2-6 TRBV27 NA TGTGCCAGCAGTTTGAGGGGACACCGCAGCTCTGGGGCCAACGTCCTGACTTTC CASSLRGHRSSGANVLTF
NA TRBJ2-3 TRBV4-3 NA TGCGCCAGCAGCCAAGTGTTCAGCGGACGAACAGATACGCAGTATTTT CASSQVFSGRTDTQYF
NA TRBJ1-3 TRBV15 NA TGTGCCACCAGCAGAGTCTCAACAGGTCCCTCTGGAAACACCATATATTTT CATSRVSTGPSGNTIYF
NA TRBJ1-2 TRBV7-9 NA TGTGCCAGCGGCAGGGGAGACTATGGCTACACCTTC CASGRGDYGYTF
NA TRBJ1-6 TRBV5-5 TRBD1 TGTGCCAGCACCGTGGGGTGGGGAACCGGGACAGGGGTAGATTCACCCCTCCACTTT CASTVGWGTGTGVDSPLHF
NA TRBJ2-5 TRBV27 NA TGTGCCAGCAGCTTCCAAGAGACCCAGTACTTC CASSFQETQYF
NA TRBJ2-7 TRBV11-3 TRBD1 TGTGCCAGCAGCTCGCGGGACAGGGCTCGGGGTGAGCAGTACTTC CASSSRDRARGEQYF
NA TRBJ1-3 TRBV6-1 TRBD1 TGTGCCAGCAGGCCCGGGACAGGGGGAAACACCATATATTTT CASRPGTGGNTIYF
NA TRBJ2-7 TRBV6-5 NA TGTGCCAGCAGTTACTCTGGGCTACCCCTGAGGTACGAGCAGTACTTC CASSYSGLPLRYEQYF
NA TRBJ2-7 TRBV30 TRBD1 TGTGCCTGGGTTCGGGGACAGGGTTACGAGCAGTACTTC CAWVRGQGYEQYF
NA TRBJ2-5 TRBV27 TRBD2 TGTGCCAGCAGGGAACGGGGGGTGGGGACCCAGTACTTC CASRERGVGTQYF
NA TRBJ1-1 TRBV19 TRBD1 TGTGCCAGTAGTGCATTGGACAGGCGGGACACTGAAGCTTTCTTT CASSALDRRDTEAFF
NA TRBJ1-5 TRBV27 NA TGTGCCAGCAGTCCTCCACATCAGCCCCAGCATTTT CASSPPHQPQHF
NA TRBJ1-2 TRBV27 NA TGTGCCGGCCTCGACAGTTATAACTATGGCTACACCTTC CAGLDSYNYGYTF
NA TRBJ1-1 TRBV11-2 NA TGTGCCAGCAGCTTAGGAGAGAACACTGAAGCTTTCTTT CASSLGENTEAFF
NA TRBJ2-7 TRBV12-5 NA TGTGCTAGTGGTTTGACACTAGCTGCCCTCAACTACGAGCAGTACTTC CASGLTLAALNYEQYF
NA TRBJ2-1 TRBV7-2 NA TGTGCCAGCAGCCTACCTAGCGTATATTGGGGTTACTCCTACAATGAGCAGTTCTTC CASSLPSVYWGYSYNEQFF
NA TRBJ2-1 TRBV29-1 NA TGCAGCGTTCCTACGACTGGGACCTCCTACAATGAGCAGTTCTTC CSVPTTGTSYNEQFF
NA TRBJ2-5 TRBV6-5 NA TGTGCCAGCAGTTACCGAGCAGGGATCCAAGAGACCCAGTACTTC CASSYRAGIQETQYF
NA TRBJ2-3 TRBV30 TRBD1 TGTGCCTGGAGTGACCAGCCAGGGGGCCAGACAGATACGCAGTATTTT CAWSDQPGGQTDTQYF
NA TRBJ1-4 TRBV7-9 NA TGTGCCAGCAGCTTAGGAGATCCTTTTAATGAAAAACTGTTTTTT CASSLGDPFNEKLFF
NA TRBJ1-2 TRBV4-3 TRBD1 TGCGCCAGCAGCCAAGAGGGACAGGGGTGCGGCTACACCTTC CASSQEGQGCGYTF
once TRBJ2-3 TRBV5-6 NA TGTGCCAGCAGACCACTTCAGCGGTCAGATACGCAGTATTTT CASRPLQRSDTQYF
once TRBJ2-2 TRBV7-2 NA TGTGCCAGCAGCTGTCCTACCCTTAGGGTCCTCGGTGGCGGGGAGCTGTTTTTT CASSCPTLRVLGGGELFF
NA TRBJ1-1 TRBV11-2 NA TGTGCCAGCAGCTGCTCGCGGTCGAACACTGAAGCTTTCTTT CASSCSRSNTEAFF
NA TRBJ1-1 TRBV27 TRBD1 TGTGCCAGCAGTTCAACCCGACGTCGGACAGACAGGGGGCTATCGGCTTTCTTT CASSSTRRRTDRGLSAFF
NA TRBJ2-7 TRBV7-9 NA TGTGCCAGCAGCCAACTGACAGGCAGGGTAGGAGGAGAGCAGTACTTC CASSQLTGRVGGEQYF
NA TRBJ1-3 TRBV10-3 NA TGTGCCATCAGCGATCGGGGCTCTGGAAACACCATATATTTT CAISDRGSGNTIYF
NA TRBJ1-2 TRBV4-1 NA TGCGCCAGCAGCCAACCAGGGGTATTTAACTATGGCTACACCTTC CASSQPGVFNYGYTF
NA TRBJ1-3 TRBV7-5 NA TGTGCTAAGGGAGGAGCGAGCTCTGGAAACACCATATATTTT CAKGGASSGNTIYF
NA TRBJ1-1 TRBV5-4 NA TGTGCCAGCAGCCCCGGGTGGACGGGGAACACTGAAGCTTTCTTT CASSPGWTGNTEAFF
NA TRBJ1-3 TRBV14 NA TGTGCCAGCAGCCAAGACACCCCCAGGGGCTCTGGAAACACCATATATTTT CASSQDTPRGSGNTIYF
NA TRBJ1-3 TRBV14 NA TGTGCCAGCAGCCAAGATCTCCTAGTCGGCTCTGGAAACACCATATATTTT CASSQDLLVGSGNTIYF
NA TRBJ2-3 TRBV11-3 TRBD1 TGTGCCAGCAGCCGGGACAGGCCCCAAGCAGATACGCAGTATTTT CASSRDRPQADTQYF
NA TRBJ1-6 TRBV18 TRBD1 TGTGCCAGCTCACCGGACAGGGGAGTCTCACCCCTCCACTTT CASSPDRGVSPLHF
NA TRBJ2-3 TRBV11-1 TRBD1 TGTGCCAGCAGCCGCGGGACAGGTTTTTCAGATACGCAGTATTTT CASSRGTGFSDTQYF
once TRBJ1-1 TRBV25-1 TRBD1 TGTGCCAGCAGTAGGGACAGGGGGACTGAAGCTTTCTTT CASSRDRGTEAFF
NA TRBJ2-5 TRBV4-2 TRBD2 TGTGCCAGCAGCCAAGATTCCGGGAGGGCCTTGGAGACCCAGTACTTC CASSQDSGRALETQYF
NA TRBJ1-5 TRBV2 NA TGTGCCAGCAGTGTTTTTGGCAGGTGGGATCAGCCCCAGCATTTT CASSVFGRWDQPQHF
NA TRBJ1-5 TRBV6-6 NA TGTGCCAGCAGTTATAACCCCTATAGCAATCAGCCCCAGCATTTT CASSYNPYSNQPQHF
NA TRBJ2-7 TRBV29-1 NA TGCAGCGTCGAACTTCCGGGGCGGCCCTACGAGCAGTACTTC CSVELPGRPYEQYF
NA TRBJ1-6 TRBV19 NA TGTGCCAGTAAAAACTGGGATTCACCCCTCCACTTT CASKNWDSPLHF
once TRBJ1-4 TRBV21-1 NA TGTGCCAGCAGCAAAGCTGGGGAGGGTCCGAAAAATGAAAAACTGTTTTTT CASSKAGEGPKNEKLFF
NA TRBJ1-5 TRBV6-1 TRBD1 TGTGCCAGCAGGGCAATGGACAGGGGCAAGCCCCAGCATTTT CASRAMDRGKPQHF